This is a list of T cell receptor beta chains from one sample in a study of blood T cell repertoires in COVID-19. TCRdb keeps only in-frame clones here, not all; method: immunoSEQ multiplex PCR. This table holds roughly 190,000 clones, about four fifths found once. The source material was peripheral blood. The source of these receptors is a man between 60 and 75 years old with acute or convalescent COVID-19. The CDR3 runs from the conserved cysteine through the conserved F or W. Fields, in order: J gene, clone size, V gene, D gene, CDR3 DNA, CDR3 protein. A D gene is named only where the DNA matches it firmly. Expanded clones are given a class, and other clones once, few, many or no size at all.

J gene: TRBJ1-4
clone size: few
V gene: TRBV7-8
D gene: .
CDR3 DNA: TGTGCCAGCTGCAAGGGGTGGGGTGAAAAACTGTTTTTT
CDR3 protein: CASCKGWGEKLFF

J gene: TRBJ2-1
clone size: once
V gene: TRBV3-1/TRBV3-2
D gene: TRBD2
CDR3 DNA: TGTGCCAGCAGCCAATTAAGCGGGGGACCGTACAATGAGCAGTTCTTC
CDR3 protein: CASSQLSGGPYNEQFF

J gene: TRBJ2-1
clone size: .
V gene: TRBV6-2/TRBV6-3
D gene: TRBD2
CDR3 DNA: TGTGCCAGCAGTCTCCTTAGCGGGGGGGCCGTCCATGAGCAGTTCTTC
CDR3 protein: CASSLLSGGAVHEQFF

J gene: TRBJ2-7
clone size: .
V gene: TRBV28
D gene: .
CDR3 DNA: TGTGCCAGCAGTCCACAACGAGGCTACGAGCAGTACTTC
CDR3 protein: CASSPQRGYEQYF

J gene: TRBJ2-5
clone size: .
V gene: TRBV11-2
D gene: TRBD2
CDR3 DNA: TGTGCCAGCAGCTTAGCTGCTAGCGGGGAAGAGACCCAGTACTTC
CDR3 protein: CASSLAASGEETQYF

J gene: TRBJ1-3
clone size: .
V gene: TRBV30
D gene: TRBD1
CDR3 DNA: TGTGCCTGGATGGGGACAGGGTCTGGAAACACCATATATTTT
CDR3 protein: CAWMGTGSGNTIYF

J gene: TRBJ2-1
clone size: .
V gene: TRBV29-1
D gene: TRBD1
CDR3 DNA: TGCAGCGGGGGGGGACAGGGGAACGATGAGCAGTTCTTC
CDR3 protein: CSGGGQGNDEQFF

J gene: TRBJ2-4
clone size: once
V gene: TRBV3-1/TRBV3-2
D gene: .
CDR3 DNA: TGTGCCAGCAGCGTCTCCGGAGCCAAAAACATTCAGTACTTC
CDR3 protein: CASSVSGAKNIQYF

J gene: TRBJ1-1
clone size: .
V gene: TRBV18
D gene: .
CDR3 DNA: TGTGCCAGCTCACGTAACCAGGAGAACACTGAAGCTTTCTTT
CDR3 protein: CASSRNQENTEAFF

J gene: TRBJ1-5
clone size: .
V gene: TRBV20-1
D gene: .
CDR3 DNA: TGCAGTGCTAGTGCGGGGGACGGAAGCAATCAGCCCCAGCATTTT
CDR3 protein: CSASAGDGSNQPQHF